Following are 22 T cell receptor beta chains from one sample sequenced in a study of identical twins. One entry per CDR3 protein, called by TCRdb with MiXCR from the 5' RACE reads. The sample has around 490,000 distinct CDR3 sequences; about 15% are singletons. The sample was also reused in another study, on yellow fever vaccine responses in identical twins.

The source material was CD4+ T cells sorted from blood. Receptor source: a woman aged 18-35 years in good health.

This clonotype was counted only a few times. The rearrangement joins TRBV6-1 to TRBJ2-1; no clear D gene. Germline CDR1 MNHNS, CDR2 SASEGT. The CDR3 consists of 15 residues. V lost 4 bases and J 0 bases, leaving 10 bases between the germline ends. The CDR3, as DNA: TGTGCCAGCAGTGGACCGGAGAGCTCCTACAATGAGCAGTTCTTC. Translation: CASSGPESSYNEQFF.

This clonotype has a handful of counts. Written as DNA, the CDR3 is TGCGCCAGCAGCCAACAACCGGACAGGGTTAACACCGGGGAGCTGTTTTTT. Translated, it gives CASSQQPDRVNTGELFF. This chain uses TRBV4-1 with TRBJ2-2, with 8 positions matching TRBD1. CDR1 is MGHRA and CDR2 is YSYEKL in the germline V gene. CDR3 size: 17 residues. J gave up 2 bases and V 2 bases, and 7 bases lay outside the gene matches.

The chain joins TRBV10-3 to TRBJ1-1; D is perhaps TRBD1 (6 bases). The CDR3 totals 14 residues. From germline, CDR1 is ENHRY and CDR2 SYGVKD. Trimming removed 0 bases from V and 7 bases from J, with 12 bases in between. The CDR3 sequence: CAISESPGQLEAFF. The CDR3 DNA follows: TGTGCCATCAGTGAGTCTCCCGGACAGCTTGAAGCTTTCTTT.

The chain links TRBV3-1 to TRBJ1-4; D not resolved. The CDR3 contains 15 residues. The germline V and J ends were trimmed by 0 bases and 4 bases, with 9 bases remaining between them. Germline lookup yields CDR1 LGHDT and CDR2 YNNKEL (reference sequence). CDR3 protein: CASSQDVTLNEKLFF. The CDR3 nucleotides are TGTGCCAGCAGCCAAGATGTGACTCTTAATGAAAAACTGTTTTTT.

In this sample, this clonotype turned up a few times. The chain uses TRBV28 and TRBJ2-7; D possibly corresponds to TRBD1 (7 bases). The CDR3 runs to 12 residues. Germline CDR1 MDHEN, CDR2 SYDVKM. V lost 1 base and J lost 12, with 13 bases in between. The DNA for the CDR3 is TGTGCCAGCAGTTTATACCCAGGGGGGTTGTACTTC. It is translated as CASSLYPGGLYF. Using reference TRBV28 and TRBJ2-7 for the parts outside the CDR3, the full variable domain is DVKVTQSSRYLVKRTGEKVFLECVQDMDHENMFWYRQDPGLGLRLIYFSYDVKMKEKGDIPEGYSVSREKKERFSLILESASTNQTSMYLCASSLYPGGLYFGPGTRLTVT.

This clonotype was counted only a few times. This chain uses TRBV27 with TRBJ1-1; 8 bases fit TRBD1. The V and J ends lost 7 bases and 7 bases, in that order; junction bases with no gene match: 5. The germline gives CDR1 MNHEY, CDR2 SMNVEV (reference sequence). This CDR3 is built from 12 residues. CDR3: CASNTDRGEAFF. The CDR3 DNA reads as TGTGCCAGCAACACCGACAGGGGTGAAGCTTTCTTT.

The table lists this clonotype with a few counts. This rearrangement joins TRBV7-7 to TRBJ2-3; 10 nucleotides match TRBD2. This CDR3 has 15 residues. CDR1 is SSHAT, CDR2 FNYEAQ, per germline (reference sequence). V shed 6 bases, J shed 6 bases, and the junction held 9 bases outside the gene matches. Written as DNA, the CDR3 is TGTGCCAGCAGTCCAAGCGGGGGGGCGCCCGATACGCAGTATTTT. It translates to CASSPSGGAPDTQYF.

Only a few counts were recorded for this clonotype. The gene calls are TRBV4-2 and TRBJ1-3; D gene ambiguous. CDR3 size: 15 residues. Germline lookup yields CDR1 LGHNA and CDR2 YNFKEQ. The germline V and J ends were trimmed by 0 bases and 0 bases, with 6 bases remaining between them. CDR3 DNA: TGTGCCAGCAGCCAAGATCGGTTCTCTGGAAACACCATATATTTT. This codes for CASSQDRFSGNTIYF.

The gene calls are TRBV20-1 and TRBJ2-7, with D uncertain. V shed 0 bases and J shed 0 bases, with 12 bases lying between them. The germline gives CDR1 DFQATT, CDR2 SNEGSKA (reference sequence). The CDR3 contains 15 residues. Written as DNA, the CDR3 is TGCAGTGCTAGAGATGTGGGTACGGACTCCTACGAGCAGTACTTC. Its translation is CSARDVGTDSYEQYF.

This clonotype was seen a handful of times. V and J are TRBV29-1 and TRBJ2-1; 14 nucleotides agree with TRBD2. The J segment lost 9 bases and the V segment lost 7 bases, leaving 17 bases of the junction unmatched. Per the germline V gene, CDR1 is SQVTM and CDR2 is ANQGSEA. The CDR3 totals 17 residues. CDR3 DNA sequence: TGCAGCGCCGGGGCAGGGAAGACTAGCGGGGGGGCCCCTGAGCAGTTCTTC. Translating gives CSAGAGKTSGGAPEQFF.

In this sample, this clonotype turned up a few times. The J gene is TRBJ2-1, the V gene TRBV4-1, with D unresolved. The germline V gene encodes CDR1 MGHRA and CDR2 YSYEKL. There are 17 residues in the CDR3. The V and J ends lost 0 bases and 0 bases respectively, with 12 bases between them. CDR3 coding DNA: TGCGCCAGCAGCCAAGATATAGAGCGTCGCTCCTACAATGAGCAGTTCTTC. It yields the protein CASSQDIERRSYNEQFF.

The CDR3 DNA is TGTGCCATCCACGACAAGCCTAACACTGAAGCTTTCTTT. It specifies CAIHDKPNTEAFF. This chain links TRBV10-3 with TRBJ1-1; D unclear. CDR1 ENHRY and CDR2 SYGVKD come from the germline V gene. The length of the CDR3 is 13 residues. Trimming left V 8 bases short and J 2 bases short, with 12 bases between.

This clonotype has just a few counts. The gene calls are TRBV11-2 and TRBJ2-2; the match to TRBD2 covers 10 bases. V lost 2 bases, J lost 6 bases, and 9 bases stayed unmatched. Germline values: CDR1 SGHAT, CDR2 FQNNGV. The CDR3 consists of 17 residues. The CDR3 spells CASSLHPSGGRSGELFF. DNA of the CDR3: TGTGCCAGCAGCTTACACCCTAGCGGGGGCCGTTCCGGGGAGCTGTTTTTT.

This clonotype appeared a few times. The V and J genes are TRBV29-1 and TRBJ1-1, with TRBD1 as a possible D gene (5 bases). This CDR3 has 11 amino acids. Deletions cut 4 bases from V and 10 bases from J, with 13 bases between. Germline V gene data show CDR1 as SQVTM and CDR2 as ANQGSEA. The CDR3 DNA follows: TGCAGCGTTGTGGGGCGGTTGACAGCTTTCTTT. It yields the protein CSVVGRLTAFF.

The chain has TRBV29-1 and TRBJ2-7; weak D call: TRBD2 (6 bases). The CDR3 runs 12 residues. Trimming stripped 4 bases from V and 3 bases from J, with 10 bases between. Germline lookup yields CDR1 SQVTM and CDR2 ANQGSEA. This CDR3 is CSVVGTLYEQYF. As DNA, the CDR3 is TGCAGCGTTGTGGGGACTCTCTACGAGCAGTACTTC.

A single count supports this clonotype. The junction shows a germline mismatch at one end, possibly a read error. The rearrangement links TRBV3-1 to TRBJ2-3; maybe TRBD2 (6 bases). CDR1 and CDR2 (germline): LGHDT, YNNKEL (reference sequence). The CDR3 sequence is 14 residues long. CDR3 in DNA: TGTGCCAGCAGCCAAGATGGGGGTACAACCGGGCGGGAATTT. Encoded protein: CASSQDGGTTGREF.

The table lists this clonotype with a few counts. This rearrangement joins TRBV7-9 to TRBJ1-5; no definite D call. Trimming stripped 4 bases from V and 2 bases from J, with 9 bases between. This CDR3 has 14 residues. Germline CDR1 SEHNR, CDR2 FQNEAQ (reference sequence). The CDR3 bases are TGTGCCAGCAGCTCGTCCGGGGGCAATCAGCCCCAGCATTTT. Encoded protein: CASSSSGGNQPQHF.

V and J are TRBV4-1 and TRBJ2-3; 13 nucleotides match TRBD2. The ends lost 4 bases at V and 6 bases at J; junction bases unmatched: 13. This CDR3 is built from 18 residues. Germline V CDR1 and CDR2: MGHRA, YSYEKL. The CDR3 reads CASSPSKRTSGSGDTQYF. CDR3 DNA: TGCGCCAGCAGCCCGTCAAAACGGACTAGCGGGAGTGGGGATACGCAGTATTTT.

The chain couples TRBV3-1 to TRBJ2-7, with D maybe TRBD1 (6 bases). This CDR3 has 14 residues. Germline CDR1 is LGHDT and CDR2 is YNNKEL (reference sequence). V lost 4 bases, J lost 6 bases, and 16 bases lay in between. The CDR3 coding sequence is TGTGCCAGCAGCCCGGGACAAGGAACGCTCGAGCAGTACGTC. Protein: CASSPGQGTLEQYV.

This clonotype has more than one count but fewer than ten. The rearrangement links TRBV7-6 to TRBJ2-2; 10 nucleotides agree with TRBD1. This CDR3 has 18 residues. The ends lost 4 bases at V and 0 bases at J; junction bases unmatched: 8. Germline CDR1 and CDR2: SGHVS and FNYEAQ. The CDR3 protein is CASSWGTGVLANTGELFF. CDR3 DNA: TGTGCCAGCAGCTGGGGGACAGGGGTACTAGCGAACACCGGGGAGCTGTTTTTT.

This clonotype was picked up a small number of times. The rearrangement joins TRBV7-9 to TRBJ2-1; D gene unclear. V lost 5 bases and J lost 10, with 9 bases in between. This CDR3 spans 11 amino acids. The germline V gene encodes CDR1 SEHNR and CDR2 FQNEAQ (reference sequence). CDR3 DNA sequence: TGTGCCAGCAGCCTAGGGATGGAGCAGTTCTTC. Protein sequence: CASSLGMEQFF.

This clonotype has a count of ten or more. The V call is TRBV5-1, the J call TRBJ2-7; the match to TRBD1 covers 10 bases. CDR3 length: 14 amino acids. With 4 bases clipped from V and 5 bases from J, the junction kept 6 bases outside the gene matches. Germline V gene sequence: CDR1 SGHRS, CDR2 YFSETQ. CDR3 nucleotide sequence: TGCGCCAGCAGCGTTGGACAGGGGGTGGACGAGCAGTACTTC. This translates into CASSVGQGVDEQYF.